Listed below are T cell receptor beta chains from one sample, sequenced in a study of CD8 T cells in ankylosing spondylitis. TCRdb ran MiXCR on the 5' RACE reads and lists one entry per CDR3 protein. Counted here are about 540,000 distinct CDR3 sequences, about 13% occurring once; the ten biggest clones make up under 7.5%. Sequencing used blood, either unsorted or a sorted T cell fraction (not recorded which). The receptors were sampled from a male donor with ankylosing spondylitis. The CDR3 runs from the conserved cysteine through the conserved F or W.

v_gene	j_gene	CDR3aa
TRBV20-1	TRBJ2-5	CSAFYGSGETQYF
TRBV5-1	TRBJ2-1	CASSLTANYNEQFF
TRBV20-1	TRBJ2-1	CSARDGGPSYNEQFF
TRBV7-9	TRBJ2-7	CASSSPQGGRLSEQYF
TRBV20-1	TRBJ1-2	CSARDGLGYTF
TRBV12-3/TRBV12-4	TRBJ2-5	CASNQPTSGAPETQYF
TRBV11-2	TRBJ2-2	CASSFERDEGGELFF
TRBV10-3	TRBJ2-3	CAINARGTTDTQYF
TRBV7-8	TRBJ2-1	CASSFELADEQFF
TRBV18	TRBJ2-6	CASNSGANVLTF
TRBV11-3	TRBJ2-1	CASSPGLTSGRGAEQFF
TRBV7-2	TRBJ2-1	CASSLNHVNEQFF
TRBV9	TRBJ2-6	CASSVGGAGANVLTF
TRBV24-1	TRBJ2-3	CATSDRGSGTDTQYF
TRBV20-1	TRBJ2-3	CSARDGAGGDTQYF
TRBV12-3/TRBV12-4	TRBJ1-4	CASRPSDRENEKLFF
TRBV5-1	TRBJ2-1	CASRKTSGSSYNEQFF
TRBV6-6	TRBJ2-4	CASSYSKDIQYF
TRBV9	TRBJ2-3	CASSVGGHSTDTQYF
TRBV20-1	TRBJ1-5	CSARGRRDYNQPQHF
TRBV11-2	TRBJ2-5	CASSLFGSGSVQETQYF
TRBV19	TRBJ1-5	CASSRPQGAGSNQPQHF
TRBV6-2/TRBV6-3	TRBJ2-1	CASSDGVGEQFF
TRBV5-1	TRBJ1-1	CASSPTGDTEAFF
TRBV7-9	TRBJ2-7	CASSILTGGASEQYF
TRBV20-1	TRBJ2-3	CSARFPGVTDTQYF